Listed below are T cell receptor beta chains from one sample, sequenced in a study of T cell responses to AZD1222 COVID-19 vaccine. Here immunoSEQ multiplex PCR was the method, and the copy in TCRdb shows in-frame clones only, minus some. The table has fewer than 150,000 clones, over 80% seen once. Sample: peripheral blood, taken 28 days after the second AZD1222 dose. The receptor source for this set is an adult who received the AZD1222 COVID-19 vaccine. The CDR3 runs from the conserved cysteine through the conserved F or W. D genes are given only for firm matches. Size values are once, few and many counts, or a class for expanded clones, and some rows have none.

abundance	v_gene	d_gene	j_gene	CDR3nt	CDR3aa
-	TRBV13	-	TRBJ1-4	TGTGCCAGCACCAATGGGGGTCTGGACGAAAAACTGTTTTTT	CASTNGGLDEKLFF
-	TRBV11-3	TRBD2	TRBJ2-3	TGTGCCAGCAGCTTAGGGTCGGGGGGGACCACAGATACGCAGTATTTT	CASSLGSGGTTDTQYF
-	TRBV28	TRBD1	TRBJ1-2	TGTGCCAGCAGTTTCACAGGGGGCCCTAACTATGGCTACACCTTC	CASSFTGGPNYGYTF
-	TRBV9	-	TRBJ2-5	TGTGCCAGCAGCGTAGGGAGGGACCAAGGGGAGACCCAGTACTTC	CASSVGRDQGETQYF
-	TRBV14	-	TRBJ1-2	TGTGCCAGCAGTCCAGGGTACCGCTATGGCTACACCTTC	CASSPGYRYGYTF
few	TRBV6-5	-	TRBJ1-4	TGTGCCAGCAGCGTGACACAGGGCTATAATGAAAAACTGTTTTTT	CASSVTQGYNEKLFF
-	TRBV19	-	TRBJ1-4	TGTGCCAGTAGTATTAGGGCCTCCCTATCCCCCCGGCAAGAAAAACTGTTTTTT	CASSIRASLSPRQEKLFF
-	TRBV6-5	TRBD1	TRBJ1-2	TGTGCCAGCAGTTATCGGGGGGACAGCTCTAACTATGGCTACACCTTC	CASSYRGDSSNYGYTF
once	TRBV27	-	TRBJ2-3	TGTGCCAGCAGTAGCCTGCGTGATACGCAGTATTTT	CASSSLRDTQYF
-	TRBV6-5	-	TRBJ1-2	TGTGCCAGCAGTTTTTTTGAAAGGGACGTGGGCTACACCTTC	CASSFFERDVGYTF
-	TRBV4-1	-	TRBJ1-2	TGCGCCAGCAGCCAGAGCGGGGTTGGAGGCTACACCTTC	CASSQSGVGGYTF
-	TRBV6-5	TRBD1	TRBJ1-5	TGTGCCAGCAGTTGGGACAGTAATCAGCCCCAGCATTTT	CASSWDSNQPQHF
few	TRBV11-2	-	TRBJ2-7	TGTGCCAGCAGCTTATTTCCCTCTCCAGAGGAGCAGTACTTC	CASSLFPSPEEQYF
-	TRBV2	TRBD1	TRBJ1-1	TGTGCCAGCAGGGGACAGGGTGCGGGAACTGAAGCTTTCTTT	CASRGQGAGTEAFF
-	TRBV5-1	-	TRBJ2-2	TGCGCCAGCAGCTTGAATGACGGGGAGCTGTTTTTT	CASSLNDGELFF
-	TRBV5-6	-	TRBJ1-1	TGTGCCAGCACCGTGCAGGGTTTTGGACGCGGGTACACTGAAGCTTTCTTT	CASTVQGFGRGYTEAFF
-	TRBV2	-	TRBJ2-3	TGTGCCAGCAGTCTCACCGCTCGCACAGATACGCAGTATTTT	CASSLTARTDTQYF
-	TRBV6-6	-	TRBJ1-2	TGTGCCAGCAGTTTCTCCGCCAGAGTTGTGGGCTATGGCTACACCTTC	CASSFSARVVGYGYTF
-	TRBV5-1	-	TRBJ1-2	TGCGCCAGCAGCTCGATGACAGACCTTAACTATGGCTACACCTTC	CASSSMTDLNYGYTF
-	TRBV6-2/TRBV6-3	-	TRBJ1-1	TGTGCCAGCAATTACGGGTGGGGGACCAACACTGAAGCTTTCTTT	CASNYGWGTNTEAFF
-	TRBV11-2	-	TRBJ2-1	TGTGCCAGCCGCAAGTGGGGGGGCCCAAGCTCCTACAATGAGCAGTTCTTC	CASRKWGGPSSYNEQFF